What follows is one T cell receptor (beta chain) and its context. The table came from immunoSEQ multiplex PCR; TCRdb's copy has only in-frame clones and leaves some out. The sample includes under 450,000 clones, roughly nine tenths of them seen just once. CDR1 and CDR2 from the germline V gene are SGHAT and FQDESV (reference sequence). Trimming removed 5 bases from V and 3 bases from J; junction bases left unmatched: 2. This CDR3 region has 14 residues. This sample is drawn from a study of blood T cell repertoires in COVID-19. In assigning cohorts, the study relied on participant-reported clinical history.

The chain carries TRBV11-1 and TRBJ1-4; 8 bases match TRBD1. This sequence was found in a woman aged 25-40 years who had recovered from COVID-19. The sequencing sample was made of PBMCs or T cells enriched from blood (not recorded which). CDR3 protein: CASSLTGANEKLFF. The DNA of the CDR3 is TGTGCCAGCAGCCTGACAGGGGCTAATGAAAAACTGTTTTTT.